The T cell receptor (beta chain) described here comes from a study of early T cells in non-severe SARS-CoV-2 infection. Whole-study context: Sequencing of unsorted whole blood was done on bulk RNA, leaving chains unpaired.

Ten or more counts support this clonotype. The TCR library protocol attached unique molecular identifiers to the individual cDNA molecules. TCRdb fed the 5' RACE reads into MiXCR, producing one record per CDR3 protein. The sample carries 25,000 to 30,000 distinct CDR3 sequences, nearly 4.5% recorded once. Sequenced material: whole blood. The origin of this receptor is an adult who was a healthcare worker with PCR-confirmed SARS-CoV-2 infection or an uninfected control (not recorded which).

For the CDR3, the DNA is TGTGCCAGCAGCCCAGGGAATGAGCAGTTCTTC. Its protein is CASSPGNEQFF. The chain joins TRBV6-5 to TRBJ2-1; maybe TRBD1 (5 bases). Germline values: CDR1 MNHEY, CDR2 SVGAGI. V lost 6 bases, J lost 7 bases, and 7 bases lay in between. CDR3 length: 11 residues.